Each of the 27 T cell receptor beta chains below was sequenced from the same sample in a study of cytomegalovirus exposure and HLA in healthy donors. The PCR used 60 Vbeta and 13 Jbeta primers. Clones were read by immunoSEQ multiplex PCR, and TCRdb kept only the in-frame ones, dropping some. The table includes some 160,000 clones, 79% detected once. The sample comprised PBMCs. The receptors stem from a woman aged 40 to 55 in good health and CMV-seronegative.

This clone was seen a single time. V gene TRBV14 combines with J gene TRBJ2-1; the D is unclear. V gave up 0 bases and J gave up 10 bases, with 10 bases separating them. Germline CDR1 is SGHDN and CDR2 is FVKESK. The CDR3 loop spans 13 amino acids. CDR3 protein: CASSQEEVAEQFF. The CDR3 DNA reads as TGTGCCAGCAGCCAAGAAGAAGTAGCCGAGCAGTTCTTC.

This chain links TRBV7-2 with TRBJ2-1; a possible D gene is TRBD2 (5 bases). V was pared by 2 bases and J by 7 bases, with 15 bases between. CDR3 length: 15 amino acids. CDR1 and CDR2 from the germline V gene are SGHTA and FQGNSA. The DNA for the CDR3 is TGTGCCAGCAGCTTAATGTCTAGCCCGGGGAATGAGCAGTTCTTC. It specifies CASSLMSSPGNEQFF.

The DNA for the CDR3 is TGTGCCAGCAGCATCCACTCCTACGAGCAGTACTTC. Its protein is CASSIHSYEQYF. The V and J genes are TRBV5-4 and TRBJ2-7; D ambiguous. The CDR3 covers 12 residues. The germline V and J ends were trimmed by 4 bases and 0 bases, with 5 bases remaining between them. The V gene's germline CDR1 is SGHNT and CDR2 YYREEE (reference sequence).

J is TRBJ2-3 and V is TRBV30, with 9 bases lining up with TRBD2. The length of the CDR3 is 14 residues. Germline V gene sequence: CDR1 GTSNPN, CDR2 SVGIG (reference sequence). V gave up 5 bases and J gave up 4 bases; unmatched junction bases: 7. The CDR3 sequence: CAWAGTSRADTQYF. CDR3 nucleotide sequence: TGTGCCTGGGCCGGGACTAGCAGGGCAGATACGCAGTATTTT.

This chain links TRBV15 with TRBJ1-5; D remains unclear. The CDR3 loop spans 16 amino acids. Trimming removed 1 base at V and 0 bases at J, with 10 bases between. Germline assignment: CDR1 LNHNV and CDR2 YYDKDF (reference sequence). CDR3 in DNA: TGTGCCACCAGCAGAGGACGGAGGGATAGCAATCAGCCCCAGCATTTT. Protein product: CATSRGRRDSNQPQHF. The full variable domain, in which reference TRBV15 and TRBJ1-5 provide the parts outside the CDR3, is DAMVIQNPRYQVTQFGKPVTLSCSQTLNHNVMYWYQQKSSQAPKLLFHYYDKDFNNEADTPDNFQSRRPNTSFCFLDIRSPGLGDTAMYLCATSRGRRDSNQPQHFGDGTRLSIL.

The chain is built from TRBV6-5 and TRBJ2-7, with D perhaps matching TRBD1 (5 bases). Germline V lookup: CDR1 MNHEY, CDR2 SVGAGI. The germline V and J ends were trimmed by 3 bases and 4 bases, with 16 bases remaining between them. The CDR3 covers 15 residues. CDR3 amino acids: CASSYSRAPYYEQYF. Written as DNA, the CDR3 is TGTGCCAGCAGTTATTCCAGGGCTCCGTATTACGAGCAGTACTTC.

The chain carries TRBV7-2 and TRBJ2-1; 9 bases fit TRBD2. There are 15 residues in the CDR3. Per germline, CDR1 SGHTA and CDR2 FQGNSA. The junction had 2 bases not matched to a gene; V was cut back by 1 base and J by 4 bases. CDR3 loop: CASSLDLAGYNEQFF. CDR3 DNA sequence: TGTGCCAGCAGCTTAGACCTAGCGGGATACAATGAGCAGTTCTTC.

This rearrangement joins TRBV7-9 to TRBJ2-1, with D maybe TRBD1 (6 bases). V was shortened by 6 bases and J by 4 bases, with 13 bases between the two germline ends. The CDR3 spans 14 residues. The germline gives CDR1 SEHNR, CDR2 FQNEAQ (reference sequence). CDR3 sequence reads: CASRHDTGYNEQFF. The CDR3 DNA sequence: TGTGCCAGCAGGCACGACACAGGGTACAATGAGCAGTTCTTC.

CDR3 in amino acids: CASSAGRMGQPQHF. DNA of the CDR3: TGTGCCAGCAGTGCGGGACGGATGGGTCAGCCCCAGCATTTT. This chain joins TRBV6-5 and TRBJ1-5, with D perhaps matching TRBD1 (5 bases). This CDR3 is 14 amino acids long. The V and J ends lost 5 bases and 6 bases respectively, with 14 bases between them. Germline V lookup: CDR1 MNHEY, CDR2 SVGAGI.

Written as DNA, the CDR3 is TGTGCCAGCAGCTTGCAAGGGACAGGGTCCCACGAGCAGTACTTC. It specifies CASSLQGTGSHEQYF. V gene TRBV7-9 combines with J gene TRBJ2-7; 9 nucleotides agree with TRBD1. Trimming cost V 3 bases and J 5 bases; bases outside gene matches: 8. The CDR3 totals 15 residues. CDR1 is SEHNR, CDR2 FQNEAQ, per germline (reference sequence).

This chain joins TRBV28 and TRBJ2-3; D may be TRBD1 (5 bases). The CDR3 is 14 residues long. Trimming cost V 2 bases and J 0 bases, with 6 bases left between them. Germline lookup yields CDR1 MDHEN and CDR2 SYDVKM. CDR3 sequence (DNA): TGTGCCAGCAGTTTACCAGGGAGCACAGATACGCAGTATTTT. It is translated as CASSLPGSTDTQYF.

In the case of this clone: Other DNA sequences within the sample encode an identical CDR3. The rearrangement joins TRBV5-1 to TRBJ2-7, with TRBD2 identical over 7 bases. The trim removed 0 bases at V and 3 bases at J, leaving 3 bases unmatched. CDR3 length: 14 amino acids. Germline lookup yields CDR1 SGHRS and CDR2 YFSETQ. CDR3: CASSLGLAVYEQYF. In DNA, the CDR3 is TGCGCCAGCAGCTTGGGCCTAGCGGTCTACGAGCAGTACTTC.

Comments on this clone: A read error may produce the germline difference seen at one junction end. The chain couples TRBV7-9 to TRBJ1-2, with D hard to call. Germline V gene lookup returns CDR1 SEHNR and CDR2 FQNEAQ (reference sequence). This CDR3 comprises 11 residues. The CDR3 sequence is CASSLGVPPVF. In nucleotides, the CDR3 is TGTGCCAGCAGCTTAGGAGTGCCTCCCGTATTC. Filled out from reference TRBV7-9 and TRBJ1-2, the complete variable domain reads DTGVSQNPRHKITKRGQNVTFRCDPISEHNRLYWYRQTLGQGPEFLTYFQNEAQLEKSRLLSDRFSAERPKGSFSTLEIQRTEQGDSAMYLCASSLGVPPVFGSGTRLTVV.

This clone was picked up a small number of times. The chain links TRBV4-1 to TRBJ1-2, with 8 bases identical to TRBD1. CDR1 and CDR2 (germline): MGHRA, YSYEKL. V trimming: 3 bases; J trimming: 8 bases; junction bases outside the gene matches: 5. The CDR3 is made up of 13 amino acids. DNA of the CDR3: TGCGCCAGCAGCCAGACGACAGGGGAAGGCTACACCTTC. Encoded protein: CASSQTTGEGYTF.

V is TRBV28 and J is TRBJ1-1; D ambiguous. The CDR3 length is 12 residues. The germline gives CDR1 MDHEN, CDR2 SYDVKM. V was clipped by 2 bases and J by 3 bases, with 4 bases between them. The CDR3 DNA is TGTGCCAGCAGTTTACCTTACACTGAAGCTTTCTTT. Protein sequence: CASSLPYTEAFF.

This clone appeared once. V and J are TRBV27 and TRBJ1-1, with D perhaps TRBD1 (5 bases). The CDR3 has 14 amino acids. CDR1 MNHEY and CDR2 SMNVEV come from the germline V gene (reference sequence). V lost 5 bases, J lost 7 bases, and 17 bases lay in between. The CDR3 is CASSQDSHNYEAFF. Written as DNA, the CDR3 is TGTGCCAGCAGTCAAGACAGCCATAACTATGAAGCTTTCTTT.

The chain uses TRBV30 and TRBJ2-5; 14 bases are a match to TRBD2. This CDR3 is 15 amino acids long. Germline V gives CDR1 GTSNPN, CDR2 SVGIG (reference sequence). The trim removed 7 bases at V and 4 bases at J, leaving 8 bases unmatched. This CDR3 reads CAFRRGTSGGETQYF. The CDR3 nucleotides read TGTGCCTTCCGAAGAGGGACTAGCGGGGGAGAGACCCAGTACTTC.

J is TRBJ1-1 and V is TRBV9; D may be TRBD1 (6 bases). Trimming cost V 4 bases and J 0 bases, with 13 bases left between them. This CDR3 is built from 15 residues. In germline, CDR1 is SGDLS, CDR2 YYNGEE. The CDR3 reads CASSPRTDLNTEAFF. The CDR3 bases are TGTGCCAGCAGCCCCCGGACAGACCTGAACACTGAAGCTTTCTTT.

Turning to this clone: The junction and the germline gene differ at one end; a read error may be behind it. The chain has TRBV10-3 and TRBJ2-7; the match to TRBD1 covers 12 bases. Germline V gene data show CDR1 as ENHRY and CDR2 as SYGVKD. This CDR3 spans 13 amino acids. The CDR3 is CAISGTGGHEQYF. DNA of the CDR3: TGTGCCATTAGTGGGACAGGGGGCCACGAGCAGTACTTC.

The V call is TRBV27, the J call TRBJ2-2, with a weak D call TRBD2 (5 bases). The V end lost 6 bases, the J end lost 5 bases, and 16 bases lay between the germline ends. CDR1 is MNHEY, CDR2 SMNVEV, per germline (reference sequence). The CDR3 extends over 15 amino acids. The CDR3 region is CASSLLSGGTGELFF. In DNA form, the CDR3 reads TGTGCCAGCAGCCTCTTATCGGGCGGGACCGGGGAGCTGTTTTTT.

The V call is TRBV12-5, the J call TRBJ1-1, with TRBD1 matching over 8 bases. The ends lost 5 bases at V and 4 bases at J; junction bases unmatched: 9. Germline V CDR1 and CDR2: LGHNT, FRNRAP. The CDR3 spans 15 residues. The DNA of the CDR3 is TGTGCTAGTGGTCCGGACAGGGTACGCGGCACTGAAGCTTTCTTT. Translation gives CASGPDRVRGTEAFF.

The V gene is TRBV2, the J gene TRBJ2-5, with TRBD2 matching over 9 bases. V dropped 6 bases and J dropped 5; count of bases not matched to a gene: 10. The V gene's germline CDR1 is SNHLY and CDR2 FYNNEI. The CDR3 is made up of 15 amino acids. CDR3 residues: CASSPQGTSPETQYF. The CDR3 DNA follows: TGTGCCAGCAGCCCCCAGGGGACTAGCCCGGAGACCCAGTACTTC.

This chain joins TRBV9 and TRBJ2-3; D call uncertain. From germline, CDR1 is SGDLS and CDR2 YYNGEE. This CDR3 has 14 amino acids. Trimming removed 4 bases from V and 1 base from J, with 10 bases in between. CDR3 bases: TGTGCCAGCAGCTCACAGATAGGCACAGATACGCAGTATTTT. Its protein product is CASSSQIGTDTQYF.

The chain recombines TRBV6-1 with TRBJ2-7; TRBD1 agrees at 10 bases. The germline gives CDR1 MNHNS, CDR2 SASEGT. The CDR3 length is 14 residues. V lost 4 bases and J lost 2; bases outside the gene matches: 2. The CDR3 nucleotides read TGTGCCAGCAGTGGGGACAGGGGACCCTACGAGCAGTACTTC. This codes for CASSGDRGPYEQYF.

There are a few counts of this clone. The gene calls are TRBV7-2 and TRBJ1-2; D unclear. Germline CDR1 SGHTA, CDR2 FQGNSA. The V end lost 0 bases, the J end lost 4 bases, and 9 bases lay between the germline ends. CDR3 length equals 14 residues. The CDR3 loop reads CASSLASGTYGYTF. CDR3 nucleotides: TGTGCCAGCAGCTTAGCGTCGGGAACCTATGGCTACACCTTC. Full variable domain (outside the CDR3, taken from reference TRBV7-2 and TRBJ1-2): GAGVSQSPSNKVTEKGKDVELRCDPISGHTALYWYRQSLGQGLEFLIYFQGNSAPDKSGLPSDRFSAERTGGSVSTLTIQRTQQEDSAVYLCASSLASGTYGYTFGSGTRLTVV.

This clone was counted between two and nine times. The chain carries TRBV5-1 and TRBJ2-7; the match to TRBD1 covers 8 bases. The CDR3 length is 15 residues. Germline-derived CDR1 and CDR2 are SGHRS and YFSETQ. V trimming: 3 bases; J trimming: 5 bases; junction bases outside the gene matches: 10. As DNA, the CDR3 is TGCGCCAGCAGCTCCACCGGGACAGGAGGGGACGAGCAGTACTTC. It is translated as CASSSTGTGGDEQYF.

The gene calls are TRBV6-5 and TRBJ1-2; maybe TRBD1 (6 bases). The CDR3 loop spans 15 amino acids. V lost 5 bases to trimming and J lost 7 bases, with 20 bases between them. Germline V gives CDR1 MNHEY, CDR2 SVGAGI. The CDR3 loop reads CASSAPGKGGGGYTF. DNA of the CDR3: TGTGCCAGCAGTGCGCCGGGAAAGGGAGGGGGTGGCTACACCTTC.